Described below is a single TCR beta chain sequence and its context. This clone was detected only once. What antigen it recognizes has not been identified. The sample holds no much larger clone one base away, and base qualities are not on file. CDR1 and CDR2 (SEHNR, FQNEAQ) derive from the germline V gene (reference sequence). V has 6 bases trimmed and J has 2 bases trimmed; junction bases matching no gene number 6. The CDR3 holds 15 amino acids from the cysteine to the phenylalanine. Only CDR3 DNA remains: 45 bases, in frame from the first base. The entry originates in a study of blood T cell repertoires in COVID-19 (dated by TCRdb to the early 2020s). As for the study more broadly: Samples from collaborators originated in the United States, Italy and Spain and spanned both the acute and convalescent phases of COVID-19. The material from the prospective study consisted of cDNA or gDNA derived from T cells, B-cell-depleted T cells, or PBMCs. Subjects who had been exposed to COVID-19, were actively infected with it, or had recovered from it provided the deeply sampled blood TCRbeta repertoires that made up the dataset. The repertoires were released in a freely available public database meant as a resource for research on the immune response to SARS-CoV-2. The samples were drawn from two sources: the first 160 participants of the ongoing ImmuneRACE study, and about 1,300 subjects contributed by 6 global collaborators. The sample metadata nearly always contained a de-identified subject ID, COVID-19 status, age in years and sex. Where HLA class I and class II types were available, the types were taken from metadata supplied by the sample provider, not from assay-based typing. What the work shows at the level of the full study, not this receptor alone: How much clinical and demographic metadata was included differed by source and by participant, and the metadata was provided uncurated.

One collaborating source in Seattle enrolled patients while the patients were actively infected and followed the patients over time throughout the course of disease. Collaborating institutions collected whole blood in K2EDTA tubes following their own protocols. For TCRbeta analysis, collaborator samples were shipped as frozen whole blood, as isolated PBMCs, or as DNA extracted from either sample type. TCRbeta CDR3 regions were amplified from genomic DNA using the immunoSEQ Assay, a bias-controlled multiplex PCR. On the study's bioinformatics: Within the assay, amplification of reference gene primers was used to estimate how many nucleated cells each sample contained. To quantify the absolute abundance of each unique TCRbeta CDR3 rearrangement, sequence reads were collapsed and filtered. For each sample, productive Simpson clonality was calculated as the square root of Simpson's diversity index across productive rearrangements. Sourced from immuneACCESS, this table was stored by TCRdb with only in-frame sequences that have V and J called. A share of the clones is absent; for the studies checked, an unresolved V gene accounts for under half, and the remainder has no known explanation. The DNA was the basis for D and trimming; V, J and clone size are from that table. The sample contains 250,000 to 300,000 clones, around 90% of them found a single time. Of the sample, about 2% is held by the ten largest clones.

The V gene is TRBV7-9 and the J gene is TRBJ1-4; a stretch of 7 junction bases matches TRBD1. Source material: peripheral blood. The clonotype comes from an older woman with COVID-19, enrolled during active disease. This receptor has the CDR3 CASRSGGRTNEKLFF. The nucleotides are TGTGCCAGCAGATCAGGGGGGCGGACTAATGAAAAACTGTTTTTT.